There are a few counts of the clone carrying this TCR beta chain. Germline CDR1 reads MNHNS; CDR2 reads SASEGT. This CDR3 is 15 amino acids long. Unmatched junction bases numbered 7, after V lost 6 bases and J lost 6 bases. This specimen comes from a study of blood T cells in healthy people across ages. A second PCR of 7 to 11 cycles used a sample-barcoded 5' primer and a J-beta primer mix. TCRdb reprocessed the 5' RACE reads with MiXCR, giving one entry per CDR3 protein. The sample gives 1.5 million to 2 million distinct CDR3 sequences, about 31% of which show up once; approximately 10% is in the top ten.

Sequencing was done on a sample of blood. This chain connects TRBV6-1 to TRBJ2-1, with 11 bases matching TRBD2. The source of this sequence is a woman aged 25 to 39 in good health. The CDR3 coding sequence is TGTGCCAGCAGGACCACTAGCGGGAGTTTCAATGAGCAGTTCTTC. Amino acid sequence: CASRTTSGSFNEQFF.